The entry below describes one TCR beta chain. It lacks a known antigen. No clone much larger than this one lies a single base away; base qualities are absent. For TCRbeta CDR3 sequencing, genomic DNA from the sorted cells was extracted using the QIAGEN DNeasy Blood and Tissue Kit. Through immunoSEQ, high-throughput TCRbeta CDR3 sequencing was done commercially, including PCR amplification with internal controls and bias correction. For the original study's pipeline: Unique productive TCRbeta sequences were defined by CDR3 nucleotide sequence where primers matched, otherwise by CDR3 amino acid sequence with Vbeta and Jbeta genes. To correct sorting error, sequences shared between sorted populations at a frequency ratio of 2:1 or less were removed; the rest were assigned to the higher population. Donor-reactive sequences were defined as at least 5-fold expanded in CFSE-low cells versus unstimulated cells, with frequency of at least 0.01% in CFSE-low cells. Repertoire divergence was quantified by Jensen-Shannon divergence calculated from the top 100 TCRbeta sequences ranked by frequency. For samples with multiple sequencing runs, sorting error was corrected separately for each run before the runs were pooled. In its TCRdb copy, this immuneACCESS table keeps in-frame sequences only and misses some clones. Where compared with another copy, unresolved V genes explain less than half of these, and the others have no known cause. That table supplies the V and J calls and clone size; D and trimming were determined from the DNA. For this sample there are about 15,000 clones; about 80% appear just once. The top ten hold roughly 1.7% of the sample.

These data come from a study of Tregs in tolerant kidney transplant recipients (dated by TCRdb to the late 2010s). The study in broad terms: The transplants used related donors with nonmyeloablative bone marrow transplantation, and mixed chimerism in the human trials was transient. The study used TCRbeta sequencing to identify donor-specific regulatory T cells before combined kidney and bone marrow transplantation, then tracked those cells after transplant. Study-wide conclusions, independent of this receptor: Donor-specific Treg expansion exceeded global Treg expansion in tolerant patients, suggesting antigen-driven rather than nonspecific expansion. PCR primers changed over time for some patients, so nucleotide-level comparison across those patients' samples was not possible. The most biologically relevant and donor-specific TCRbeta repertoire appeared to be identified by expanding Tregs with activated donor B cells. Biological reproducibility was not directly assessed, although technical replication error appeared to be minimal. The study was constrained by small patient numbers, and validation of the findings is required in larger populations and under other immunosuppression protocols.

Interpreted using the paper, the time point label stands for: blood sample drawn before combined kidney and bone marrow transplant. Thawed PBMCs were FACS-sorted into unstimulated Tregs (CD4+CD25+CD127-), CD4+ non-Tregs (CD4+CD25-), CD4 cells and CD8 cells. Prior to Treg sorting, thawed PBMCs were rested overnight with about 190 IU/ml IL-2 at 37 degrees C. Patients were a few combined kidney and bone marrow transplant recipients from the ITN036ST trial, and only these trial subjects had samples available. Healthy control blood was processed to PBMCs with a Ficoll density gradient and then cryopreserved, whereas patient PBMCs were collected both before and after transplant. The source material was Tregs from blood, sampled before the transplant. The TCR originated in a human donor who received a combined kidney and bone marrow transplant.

Here the CDR3 is given as CAWTLQGLGEKLFF. The DNA reads as follows: TGTGCCTGGACTTTACAGGGACTAGGAGAAAAACTGTTTTTT. The V gene is TRBV30 and the J gene is TRBJ1-4; the D region possibly corresponds to TRBD1 (6 bases align). V is shortened by 4 bases, J by 8 bases, and the region joining them spans 17 bases. The germline V gene (reference sequence) provides CDR1 GTSNPN and CDR2 SVGIG. The cysteine opens and the phenylalanine closes a CDR3 of 14 amino acids. CDR3 DNA only is kept here, 42 bases in frame from base 1. When the CDR3 is completed using the reference TRBV30 and TRBJ1-4 genes on either side, the full variable domain is SQTIHQWPATLVQPVGSPLSLECTVEGTSNPNLYWYRQAAGRGLQLLFYSVGIGQISSEVPQNLSASRPQDRQFILSSKKLLLSDSGFYLCAWTLQGLGEKLFFGSGTQLSVL.